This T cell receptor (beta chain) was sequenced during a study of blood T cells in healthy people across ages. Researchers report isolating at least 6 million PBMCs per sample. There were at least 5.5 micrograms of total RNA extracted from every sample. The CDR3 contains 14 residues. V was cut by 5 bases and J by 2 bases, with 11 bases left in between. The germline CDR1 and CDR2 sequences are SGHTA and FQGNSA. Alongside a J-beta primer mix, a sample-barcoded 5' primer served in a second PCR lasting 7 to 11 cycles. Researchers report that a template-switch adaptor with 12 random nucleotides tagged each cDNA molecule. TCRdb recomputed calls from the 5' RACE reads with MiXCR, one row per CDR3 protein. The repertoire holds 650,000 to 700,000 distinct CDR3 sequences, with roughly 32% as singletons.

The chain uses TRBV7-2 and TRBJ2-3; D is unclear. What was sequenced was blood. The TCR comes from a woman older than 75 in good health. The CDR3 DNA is TGTGCCAGCAGCCCACTCTCCAACACAGATACGCAGTATTTT. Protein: CASSPLSNTDTQYF.